This T cell receptor (beta chain) was documented in a study of shared clonotypes between healthy human individuals. Study overall: CD4 naive and CD4 memory each took three plates per donor, while CD8 naive took two and CD8 memory one.

Genomic DNA per cell subset filled all wells of several immunoSEQ plates. Sorted-subset replicate PCRs used around 220 ng DNA, around 31,000 T cell genomes. Assay used: immunoSEQ multiplex PCR; TCRdb lists only in-frame clones, some missing. The sample comprises under 2,500,000 clones, almost 96% of which are singletons, and about 0.13% rests with the top ten. As regards this clone: No antigen is known for it.

Findings of the study overall: Larger estimated richness was generally seen in naive subsets than in memory subsets.

The sequence came from a man younger than 35 in good health. The sequenced sample consisted of naive CD4+ T cells sorted from blood. As to subset: CD45RA+ positively selected.

As DNA, the CDR3 is TGTGCCAGCAGCTTGATAGGTTTGAACACTGAAGCTTTCTTT. Translating it yields CASSLIGLNTEAFF. V usage is TRBV5-6 and J usage is TRBJ1-1, with no clear D. CDR3 length: 14 amino acids. The germline CDR1 and CDR2 sequences are SGHDT and YYEEEE. Trimming took off 1 base at V and 0 bases at J, with 7 bases between the two ends.